A selection of T cell receptor beta chains follows, all from one sample in a study of blood T cell repertoires in COVID-19. Assay used: immunoSEQ multiplex PCR; TCRdb lists only in-frame clones, some missing. The profile shows 150,000 to 200,000 clones, 75% to 90% of them singletons. The sample was PBMCs or T cells enriched from blood (not recorded which). These receptors all stem from an older woman who had recovered from COVID-19. The CDR3 runs from the conserved cysteine through the conserved F or W. Clone size appears in some rows only: once, few, many, or a class for an expanded clone.

V: TRBV4-1; size: once; length: 15; J: TRBJ1-5; CDR3: CASSQDSEVFRPQHF
V: TRBV12-3/TRBV12-4; size: .; length: 13; J: TRBJ2-2; CDR3: CASRQTGTGELFF
V: TRBV2; size: once; length: 13; J: TRBJ1-1; CDR3: CASSGQGPTEAFF
V: TRBV18; size: .; length: 14; J: TRBJ2-1; CDR3: CASSPLRGGREQFF
V: TRBV30; size: once; length: 12; J: TRBJ1-2; CDR3: CACESTNYGYTF
V: TRBV3-1/TRBV3-2; size: .; length: 15; J: TRBJ1-1; CDR3: CASSQDQGAWTEAFF
V: TRBV9; size: once; length: 17; J: TRBJ2-1; CDR3: CASSDPRNGGRAGEQFF
V: TRBV19; size: .; length: 13; J: TRBJ1-4; CDR3: CASSMQGAAKLFF
V: TRBV5-1; size: .; length: 14; J: TRBJ2-5; CDR3: CASSFGQGGETQYF
V: TRBV4-1; size: .; length: 15; J: TRBJ1-3; CDR3: CASSGTQNSGNTIYF
V: TRBV18; size: .; length: 15; J: TRBJ1-3; CDR3: CASSNYGDSGNTIYF
V: TRBV5-1; size: .; length: 15; J: TRBJ1-4; CDR3: CASSLAGTENEKLFF
V: TRBV20-1; size: .; length: 12; J: TRBJ2-1; CDR3: CSASNRDNEQFF
V: TRBV6-5; size: .; length: 13; J: TRBJ1-2; CDR3: CASTLQGGYGYTF
V: TRBV25-1; size: .; length: 15; J: TRBJ1-3; CDR3: CASSATTGSGNTIYF
V: TRBV19; size: .; length: 16; J: TRBJ2-3; CDR3: CASSGTSGFSTDTQYF
V: TRBV7-9; size: .; length: 13; J: TRBJ1-1; CDR3: CASSRVPGTEAFF
V: TRBV28; size: .; length: 13; J: TRBJ2-1; CDR3: CASNRDRYNEQFF
V: TRBV28; size: .; length: 15; J: TRBJ2-7; CDR3: CASSTAGTGGGEQYF
V: TRBV5-6; size: .; length: 15; J: TRBJ2-2; CDR3: CASSFPRENTGELFF
V: TRBV30; size: .; length: 15; J: TRBJ2-1; CDR3: CAWSVQVRPYNEQFF
V: TRBV30; size: .; length: 15; J: TRBJ1-1; CDR3: CAWSVRWAKDTEAFF
V: TRBV5-5; size: once; length: 15; J: TRBJ2-1; CDR3: CASSFGGPWGGEQFF
V: TRBV5-1; size: .; length: 18; J: TRBJ2-6; CDR3: CASSLFPAGGSGANVLTF
V: TRBV7-9; size: .; length: 14; J: TRBJ1-6; CDR3: CASSFVQGVSPLHF
V: TRBV4-1; size: .; length: 15; J: TRBJ1-3; CDR3: CASSPGGGSGNTIYF
V: TRBV5-4; size: .; length: 15; J: TRBJ2-2; CDR3: CASSDRAPGTGELFF